The 24 T cell receptor beta chains below come from one sample, sequenced in a study of blood T cell repertoires in COVID-19. Measured with immunoSEQ multiplex PCR; TCRdb has only the in-frame clones, and not every one. Counted here are 280,000 or so clones, around 85% occurring once; the ten biggest clones make up about 5.5%. Sample: PBMCs or T cells enriched from blood (not recorded which). The receptors stem from a woman between 35 and 50 years old who had recovered from COVID-19.

The CDR3 region has the DNA TGTGCCAGCAGCATAGACAGGGCTGGGGCCAACGTCCTGACTTTC. Translating it yields CASSIDRAGANVLTF. V and J are TRBV7-2 and TRBJ2-6, with TRBD1 matching 7 bases. The CDR3 runs 15 residues. The trim removed 5 bases at V and 2 bases at J, leaving 3 bases unmatched. Germline CDR1 reads SGHTA; CDR2 reads FQGNSA.

This chain connects TRBV12-3 or TRBV12-4 to TRBJ1-5; D remains unclear. The germline V and J ends were trimmed by 10 bases and 6 bases, with 16 bases remaining between them. This CDR3 region has 13 residues. CDR3 coding DNA: TGTGCCATCGCCGGCGTGGAGGGTCAGCCCCAGCATTTT. Its translation: CAIAGVEGQPQHF.

CDR3 amino acids: CSARGIGTQYF. CDR3 DNA sequence: TGCAGTGCCCGAGGAATAGGAACCCAGTACTTC. The V gene is TRBV20-1, the J gene TRBJ2-5; D remains ambiguous. Between the trimmed V and J ends, which lost 6 bases and 8 bases, there was a span of 13 bases. Looked up from germline, CDR1 is DFQATT and CDR2 is SNEGSKA (reference sequence). This CDR3 is 11 amino acids long.

The chain couples TRBV7-8 to TRBJ1-1; TRBD1 might be the D (5 bases). Trimming pared 3 bases from V and 6 bases from J, leaving 11 bases between. The V gene's germline CDR1 is SGHVS and CDR2 FQNEAQ. The CDR3 covers 13 residues. CDR3 protein: CASSLPSGSEAFF. The CDR3 nucleotides read TGTGCCAGCAGCTTGCCGTCAGGGTCTGAAGCTTTCTTT.

This clone came up a few times. CDR3 sequence (DNA): TGTGCCAGCAGCGGGAGGGCCTACAATGAGCAGTTCTTC. Protein product: CASSGRAYNEQFF. The V gene is TRBV2, the J gene TRBJ2-1; 8 nucleotides line up with TRBD2. Trimming at V came to 6 bases and at J to 2 bases, leaving 0 bases not matched to a gene. The CDR3 loop spans 13 amino acids. CDR1 is SNHLY, CDR2 FYNNEI, per germline.

This chain connects TRBV28 to TRBJ1-3, with D unresolved. Germline CDR1 is MDHEN and CDR2 is SYDVKM. With 6 bases removed from V and 0 bases from J, the gap between germline ends came to 9 bases. The CDR3 totals 14 residues. The CDR3 protein is CASSLGSSGNTIYF. In DNA form, the CDR3 reads TGTGCCAGCAGCTTAGGTAGCTCTGGAAACACCATATATTTT.

This clone was detected only once. V usage is TRBV5-6 and J usage is TRBJ2-1; D may be TRBD2 (6 bases). CDR3 length: 16 residues. The V end was cut by 2 bases, the J end by 4 bases, with 16 bases between. Germline CDR1 is SGHDT and CDR2 is YYEEEE. CDR3 nucleotide sequence: TGTGCCAGCAGCTTCTGGGGGGAGACTGGTTACAATGAGCAGTTCTTC. Translation: CASSFWGETGYNEQFF.

The J gene is TRBJ1-2, the V gene TRBV28; no reliable D call. Germline V gene sequence: CDR1 MDHEN, CDR2 SYDVKM. The CDR3 is 14 residues long. V shed 6 bases and J shed 8 bases, with 19 bases lying between them. The CDR3 sequence is CASSTTARLIGYTF. As DNA, the CDR3 is TGTGCCAGCAGCACAACCGCCAGGCTTATCGGCTACACCTTC.

The V call is TRBV3-1 (or the pseudogene TRBV3-2), the J call TRBJ2-1; 7 nucleotides line up with TRBD1. V lost 4 bases, J lost 3 bases, and 6 bases stayed unmatched. The CDR3 is made up of 15 amino acids. CDR1 LGHDT and CDR2 YNNKEL come from the germline V gene (reference sequence). CDR3 nucleotides: TGTGCCAGCAGCCCGACAGGGAAGGGCTACAATGAGCAGTTCTTC. It is translated as CASSPTGKGYNEQFF.

The chain links TRBV18 to TRBJ1-2; the D gene is possibly TRBD1 (5 bases). The CDR3 extends over 13 amino acids. The V end lost 5 bases, the J end lost 8 bases, and 15 bases lay between the germline ends. Germline V gene lookup returns CDR1 KGHSH and CDR2 LQKENI. The CDR3 coding sequence is TGTGCCAGCTCATCAAACCGACAGAGCGGCTACACCTTC. It is translated as CASSSNRQSGYTF.

The rearrangement uses TRBV11-3 and TRBJ2-7; 7 nucleotides align to TRBD2. J gave up 2 bases and V 5 bases, and 6 bases lay outside the gene matches. Germline assignment: CDR1 SGHNT and CDR2 YENEEA. CDR3 length: 14 amino acids. Here the CDR3 reads CASSLGEGPYEQYF. Here the CDR3 DNA reads TGTGCCAGCAGCCTCGGGGAGGGCCCCTACGAGCAGTACTTC.

A single count supports this clone. The V and J genes are TRBV3-1 (or the pseudogene TRBV3-2) and TRBJ2-3, with 8 bases lining up with TRBD1. CDR1 is LGHDT and CDR2 is YNNKEL in the germline V gene (reference sequence). Trimming took 6 bases from V and 0 from J; bases not matched to a gene: 2. The length of the CDR3 is 14 residues. The CDR3, as DNA: TGTGCCAGCAGTCGGACAGGGAGCACAGATACGCAGTATTTT. Its protein product is CASSRTGSTDTQYF.

The V and J genes are TRBV5-6 and TRBJ1-6, with 7 bases identical to TRBD1. The CDR3 spans 16 residues. Trimming removed 4 bases from V and 2 bases from J; junction bases left unmatched: 6. The germline V gene encodes CDR1 SGHDT and CDR2 YYEEEE. The CDR3 protein is CASSGSGTAYNSPLHF. Written as DNA, the CDR3 is TGTGCCAGCAGCGGCTCCGGGACAGCCTATAATTCACCCCTCCACTTT. The full variable domain, rest sourced from reference TRBV5-6 and TRBJ1-6, is DAGVTQSPTHLIKTRGQQVTLRCSPKSGHDTVSWYQQALGQGPQFIFQYYEEEERQRGNFPDRFSGHQFPNYSSELNVNALLLGDSALYLCASSGSGTAYNSPLHFGNGTRLTVT.

Here the CDR3 reads CASSLYGVGGYEQYF. CDR3 bases: TGTGCCAGCAGCTTATACGGGGTAGGGGGCTACGAGCAGTACTTC. This chain uses TRBV7-6 with TRBJ2-7, with a possible D match to TRBD1 (6 bases). The CDR3 totals 15 residues. Per the germline V gene, CDR1 is SGHVS and CDR2 is FNYEAQ. The V gene lost 2 bases and the J gene lost 3 bases, with 14 bases spanning the gap.

The rearrangement uses TRBV6-5 and TRBJ2-1, with D hard to call. V was shortened by 8 bases and J by 7 bases, with 18 bases between the two germline ends. The CDR3 is 14 residues long. The germline gives CDR1 MNHEY, CDR2 SVGAGI. CDR3 region: CASLPGTTTNEQFF. CDR3 in DNA: TGTGCCAGCCTCCCGGGTACAACTACAAATGAGCAGTTCTTC.

The J gene is TRBJ1-1, the V gene TRBV27; a possible D gene is TRBD1 (5 bases). Germline CDR1 reads MNHEY; CDR2 reads SMNVEV (reference sequence). This CDR3 has 14 residues. Deletions cut 6 bases from V and 8 bases from J, with 19 bases between. Here the CDR3 DNA reads TGTGCCAGCAGAGCATCGGGGGAGGGAATAGAAGCTTTCTTT. It encodes CASRASGEGIEAFF.

This clone was recorded only once. CDR3 in DNA: TGTGCCAGCAGTCGGACAGGGTTTAACACAGATACGCAGTATTTT. Amino acid sequence: CASSRTGFNTDTQYF. The chain joins TRBV6-5 to TRBJ2-3; 8 bases fit TRBD1. Per the germline V gene, CDR1 is MNHEY and CDR2 is SVGAGI. The length of the CDR3 is 15 residues. The trim removed 5 bases at V and 2 bases at J, leaving 6 bases unmatched.

This chain uses TRBV27 with TRBJ2-7; the match to TRBD2 covers 9 bases. Germline V gene sequence: CDR1 MNHEY, CDR2 SMNVEV (reference sequence). Losses at the gene ends were 3 bases for V and 2 bases for J; bases not matched to a gene: 5. The CDR3 is 15 amino acids. The CDR3 sequence is CASSLTSGVPYEQYF. CDR3 bases: TGTGCCAGCAGTTTGACTAGCGGCGTACCCTACGAGCAGTACTTC.

The rearrangement links TRBV2 to TRBJ1-5; D is ambiguous. CDR3 length: 13 residues. Germline V gene sequence: CDR1 SNHLY, CDR2 FYNNEI. Trimming removed 7 bases at V and 2 bases at J, with 9 bases between. In DNA, the CDR3 is TGTGCCAGCACCCGCGGGGGCAATCAGCCCCAGCATTTT. Its protein product is CASTRGGNQPQHF.

The V and J genes are TRBV7-3 and TRBJ2-2; maybe TRBD2 (6 bases). Germline loops: CDR1 SGHTA, CDR2 FQGTGA. The V gene lost 0 bases and the J gene lost 7 bases, with 12 bases spanning the gap. CDR3 length equals 15 residues. The CDR3: CASSLTTSKGGELFF. The CDR3 DNA sequence: TGTGCCAGCAGCTTAACGACTAGTAAGGGCGGGGAGCTGTTTTTT.

This clone appeared once. The chain couples TRBV5-1 to TRBJ2-3; TRBD2 matches at 9 bases. Germline V gene data show CDR1 as SGHRS and CDR2 as YFSETQ. The J segment lost 5 bases and the V segment lost 7 bases, leaving 8 bases of the junction unmatched. The CDR3 covers 14 residues. CDR3 in DNA: TGCGCCAGCCACGTAGCGGGAGCAGGAGATACGCAGTATTTT. The encoded protein is CASHVAGAGDTQYF.

V gene TRBV27 combines with J gene TRBJ2-7; D not certain. CDR3 length equals 14 residues. Germline CDR1 is MNHEY and CDR2 is SMNVEV (reference sequence). Trimming pared 2 bases from V and 3 bases from J, leaving 11 bases between. The CDR3: CASSLGVKSYEQYF. The DNA of the CDR3 is TGTGCCAGCAGTTTAGGAGTGAAGAGCTACGAGCAGTACTTC.

This clone showed up just a few times. The chain combines TRBV5-4 with TRBJ2-1, with 9 bases aligning to TRBD1. Germline loops: CDR1 SGHNT, CDR2 YYREEE (reference sequence). This CDR3 contains 15 residues. The trim removed 4 bases at V and 4 bases at J, leaving 6 bases unmatched. The CDR3 region is CASSPEGTGYNEQFF. The CDR3, as DNA: TGTGCCAGCAGCCCGGAGGGGACAGGGTACAATGAGCAGTTCTTC.

The rearrangement links TRBV6-2 or TRBV6-3 to TRBJ2-7; D possibly corresponds to TRBD1 (7 bases). Between the trimmed V and J ends, which lost 5 bases and 7 bases, there was a span of 18 bases. CDR1 is MNHEY and CDR2 is SVGEGT in the germline V gene. The CDR3 is made up of 14 amino acids. The CDR3 spells CASSTPRTGGEQYF. The CDR3 nucleotides are TGTGCCAGCAGTACTCCCCGGACAGGAGGGGAGCAGTACTTC.